One and the same sample provided the 16 T cell receptor beta chains below, sequenced in a study of radiotherapy plus CTLA-4 blockade in lung cancer. TCRdb's copy holds only in-frame clones and misses some; the assay was immunoSEQ multiplex PCR. Of about 32,000 clones detected, approximately 70% appear once; the ten largest clones hold approximately 4%. Sequencing used peripheral blood, obtained from a patient treated with radiotherapy plus ipilimumab. These receptors originate from a human donor with non-small cell lung cancer who had stable disease on radiotherapy plus ipilimumab.

Regarding this clone: Other nucleotide sequences in the sample specify the same CDR3. The chain couples TRBV6-5 to TRBJ1-1, with TRBD1 identical over 8 bases. The CDR3 runs to 13 residues. The V segment lost 4 bases and the J segment 3 bases; nucleotides outside the gene matches: 1. Germline V gene data show CDR1 as MNHEY and CDR2 as SVGAGI. The CDR3 DNA reads TGTGCCAGCAGTTTACAGGGGGACACTGAAGCTTTCTTT. Its protein product is CASSLQGDTEAFF.

The chain recombines TRBV5-4 with TRBJ2-3; D is unclear. This CDR3 contains 13 residues. V was cut by 3 bases and J by 4 bases, with 9 bases left in between. Germline CDR1 is SGHNT and CDR2 is YYREEE (reference sequence). The CDR3 DNA follows: TGTGCCAGCAGCTCGACGCCGGCAGATACGCAGTATTTT. This encodes CASSSTPADTQYF.

The chain joins TRBV5-1 to TRBJ1-1, with 11 bases identical to TRBD1. V trimming: 4 bases; J trimming: 3 bases; junction bases outside the gene matches: 8. CDR1 SGHRS and CDR2 YFSETQ come from the germline V gene. The CDR3 length is 16 residues. CDR3 sequence reads: CASSRLDRGLHTEAFF. The CDR3 coding sequence is TGCGCCAGCAGCCGCCTGGACAGGGGGCTTCACACTGAAGCTTTCTTT.

Of note for this clone: Additional DNA sequences in this sample encode the identical CDR3. V gene TRBV6-1 combines with J gene TRBJ2-7, with 8 bases matching TRBD1. This CDR3 has 14 amino acids. Per germline, CDR1 MNHNS and CDR2 SASEGT. With 6 bases clipped from V and 4 bases from J, the junction kept 8 bases outside the gene matches. The CDR3 sequence is CASRGGTGGYEQYF. CDR3 in DNA: TGTGCCAGCAGAGGGGGGACAGGTGGGTACGAGCAGTACTTC.

This clone was found once. This chain connects TRBV7-6 to TRBJ1-1; D may be TRBD1 (6 bases). This CDR3 spans 15 amino acids. CDR1 SGHVS and CDR2 FNYEAQ come from the germline V gene. V gave up 2 bases and J gave up 6 bases, with 16 bases separating them. The CDR3 bases are TGTGCCAGCAGCTTAATACAGGGTAGTAATGCTGAAGCTTTCTTT. This translates into CASSLIQGSNAEAFF.

This rearrangement joins TRBV2 to TRBJ1-5; TRBD1 matches at 7 bases. The ends lost 6 bases at V and 5 bases at J; junction bases unmatched: 4. This CDR3 contains 13 residues. Germline V gene lookup returns CDR1 SNHLY and CDR2 FYNNEI. The CDR3 DNA reads as TGTGCCAGCAGCGTACAGGGGTATCAGCCCCAGCATTTT. It codes for CASSVQGYQPQHF.

The V gene is TRBV7-2, the J gene TRBJ2-7; 8 positions agree with TRBD1. After removal of 4 bases from V and 5 bases from J, the junction contained 13 bases not matched to a gene. CDR1 is SGHTA, CDR2 FQGNSA, per germline. This CDR3 has 16 residues. The CDR3 sequence is CASSSSLWTGSHEQYF. The DNA for the CDR3 is TGTGCCAGCAGCTCGAGCCTGTGGACAGGGTCCCACGAGCAGTACTTC.

This chain joins TRBV12-5 and TRBJ2-5; 12 nucleotides line up with TRBD2. This CDR3 has 16 residues. The V gene's germline CDR1 is LGHNT and CDR2 FRNRAP. V gave up 6 bases and J gave up 2 bases; unmatched junction bases: 7. This CDR3 is CASGGGLAGRQETQYF. The CDR3 DNA follows: TGTGCTAGTGGGGGAGGACTAGCGGGAAGGCAAGAGACCCAGTACTTC.

The V and J genes are TRBV28 and TRBJ1-5; D uncertain. Trimming removed 9 bases at V and 0 bases at J, with 15 bases between. The CDR3 has 15 amino acids. Germline assignment: CDR1 MDHEN and CDR2 SYDVKM. CDR3 sequence reads: CASRKGLNSNQPQHF. In DNA, the CDR3 is TGTGCCAGTCGCAAAGGGCTTAATAGCAATCAGCCCCAGCATTTT.

The rearrangement links TRBV6-6 to TRBJ2-4; D is ambiguous. Trimming took 6 bases from V and 0 from J, leaving 12 bases between them. Germline V gene lookup returns CDR1 MNHNY and CDR2 SVGAGI (reference sequence). The CDR3 has 15 amino acids. The CDR3 sequence is CASRHEREAKNIQYF. The CDR3 region has the DNA TGTGCCAGCAGACACGAAAGGGAAGCCAAAAACATTCAGTACTTC.

The chain recombines TRBV27 with TRBJ2-2, with 8 bases lining up with TRBD1. The germline V gene has CDR1 MNHEY and CDR2 SMNVEV (reference sequence). The CDR3 is 16 amino acids. The ends lost 8 bases at V and 6 bases at J; junction bases unmatched: 14. CDR3 protein: CASAVVTGEGSGELFF. CDR3 in DNA: TGTGCCAGCGCCGTGGTGACAGGGGAAGGGTCCGGGGAGCTGTTTTTT.

The gene calls are TRBV6-8 and TRBJ2-1, with D uncertain. Germline values: CDR1 MNHGY, CDR2 SAAAGT. CDR3 length: 15 amino acids. V was shortened by 4 bases and J by 9 bases, with 19 bases between the two germline ends. CDR3 residues: CASSLIAPPAVEQFF. The CDR3, as DNA: TGTGCCAGCAGTTTGATTGCCCCGCCTGCGGTTGAGCAGTTCTTC.

The chain carries TRBV5-6 and TRBJ2-2; TRBD2 aligns across 11 bases. Losses at the gene ends were 0 bases for V and 3 bases for J; bases not matched to a gene: 7. Germline V gives CDR1 SGHDT, CDR2 YYEEEE. The CDR3 covers 18 residues. CDR3 sequence reads: CASSLVGSGLADTGELFF. DNA for the CDR3: TGTGCCAGCAGCTTGGTAGGGTCGGGACTAGCGGACACCGGGGAGCTGTTTTTT.

The V and J genes are TRBV19 and TRBJ1-1; no reliable D call. Germline CDR1 reads LNHDA; CDR2 reads SQIVND (reference sequence). The CDR3 loop spans 14 amino acids. The ends were cut back, 4 bases at V and 0 bases at J, with 9 bases in the middle. The CDR3 loop reads CASSTYWVNTEAFF. CDR3 bases: TGTGCCAGTAGTACCTACTGGGTGAACACTGAAGCTTTCTTT.

J is TRBJ1-4 and V is TRBV19, with D perhaps TRBD1 (6 bases). The CDR3 extends over 12 amino acids. The germline V gene has CDR1 LNHDA and CDR2 SQIVND (reference sequence). Trimming removed 5 bases from V and 8 bases from J, with 9 bases in between. The CDR3 is CASSVDREKLFF. CDR3 DNA: TGTGCCAGTAGTGTTGACAGGGAAAAACTGTTTTTT.

This clone was counted a few times. V usage is TRBV29-1 and J usage is TRBJ1-1, with 8 positions matching TRBD1. Germline V gives CDR1 SQVTM, CDR2 ANQGSEA. CDR3 length: 13 residues. J gave up 1 base and V 7 bases, and 5 bases lay outside the gene matches. The CDR3 loop is CSGNRGGNTEAFF. The CDR3 region has the DNA TGCAGCGGCAACAGGGGGGGGAACACTGAAGCTTTCTTT.